Presented here are 23 T cell receptor beta chains from one specimen sequenced in a study of cytomegalovirus exposure and HLA in healthy donors. Amplification used 60 Vbeta primers and 13 Jbeta primers. Method: immunoSEQ multiplex PCR; TCRdb's copy keeps in-frame clones and lacks some. Found here are roughly 100,000 clones; the top ten clones hold about 0.59%. The sample was PBMCs. Every receptor here comes from a man aged 50 or older in good health and CMV-seronegative.

The genes are TRBV4-1 and TRBJ2-5; TRBD2 aligns across 8 bases. With 5 bases clipped from V and 5 bases from J, the junction kept 19 bases outside the gene matches. Germline V CDR1 and CDR2: MGHRA, YSYEKL. This CDR3 has 18 amino acids. This chain's CDR3 is CASSDLFKKTGTRETQYF. As DNA, the CDR3 is TGCGCCAGCAGCGACCTTTTCAAAAAAACAGGGACTAGGGAGACCCAGTACTTC.

The V gene is TRBV18, the J gene TRBJ2-7; TRBD1 agrees at 9 bases. The CDR3 loop spans 14 amino acids. J was trimmed by 5 bases and V by 3 bases; bases with no gene match: 5. CDR1 is KGHSH, CDR2 LQKENI, per germline. The CDR3 reads CASSPYRGQDEQYF. In DNA, the CDR3 is TGTGCCAGCTCACCGTACAGGGGGCAAGACGAGCAGTACTTC.

The chain couples TRBV7-2 to TRBJ2-7; D is undetermined. The CDR3 runs 13 residues. From germline, CDR1 is SGHTA and CDR2 FQGNSA. V lost 2 bases and J lost 1, with 6 bases in between. CDR3 protein: CASSLKQSYEQYF. CDR3 in DNA: TGTGCCAGCAGCTTAAAACAGTCCTACGAGCAGTACTTC.

V is TRBV12-5 and J is TRBJ2-7, with D perhaps TRBD2 (6 bases). From germline, CDR1 is LGHNT and CDR2 FRNRAP. The CDR3 is made up of 15 amino acids. Trimming removed 6 bases at V and 7 bases at J, with 22 bases between. The CDR3 loop is CASGNPPGGSREQYF. The DNA of the CDR3 is TGTGCTAGTGGCAACCCCCCCGGGGGAAGTAGGGAGCAGTACTTC.

The chain is built from TRBV7-9 and TRBJ2-7; D might be TRBD1 (5 bases). Trimming removed 2 bases at V and 1 base at J, with 12 bases between. This CDR3 spans 15 amino acids. Per the germline V gene, CDR1 is SEHNR and CDR2 is FQNEAQ (reference sequence). The CDR3 here is CASSLIRAGSYEQYF. CDR3 DNA sequence: TGTGCCAGCAGCTTAATCAGGGCCGGGTCCTACGAGCAGTACTTC.

CDR3 in amino acids: CASSVGLAAYEQYF. CDR3 coding DNA: TGTGCCAGCAGCGTAGGGCTAGCGGCTTACGAGCAGTACTTC. The chain recombines TRBV9 with TRBJ2-7, with 7 bases fitting TRBD2. Germline CDR1 and CDR2: SGDLS and YYNGEE. The CDR3 runs 14 residues. J lost 4 bases, V lost 0 bases, and 4 bases had no gene match.

This rearrangement joins TRBV19 to TRBJ1-1; D not resolved. Trimming pared 1 base from V and 2 bases from J, leaving 5 bases between. From germline, CDR1 is LNHDA and CDR2 SQIVND (reference sequence). The CDR3 has 13 residues. The CDR3 loop is CASSIGTNTEAFF. In nucleotides, the CDR3 is TGTGCCAGTAGTATAGGCACTAACACTGAAGCTTTCTTT.

J is TRBJ1-3 and V is TRBV29-1; D is ambiguous. Germline V gene data show CDR1 as SQVTM and CDR2 as ANQGSEA. This CDR3 has 11 amino acids. Between the trimmed V and J ends, which lost 4 bases and 4 bases, there was a span of 5 bases. CDR3 in amino acids: CSVGLGNTIYF. As DNA, the CDR3 is TGCAGCGTTGGTCTCGGAAACACCATATATTTT.

The chain links TRBV4-3 to TRBJ1-1; no clear D gene. The germline V and J ends were trimmed by 0 bases and 1 base, with 6 bases remaining between them. Per germline, CDR1 LGHNA and CDR2 YSLEER. The CDR3 loop spans 14 amino acids. CDR3 amino acids: CASSQDRGNTEAFF. CDR3 DNA: TGCGCCAGCAGCCAAGATCGGGGGAACACTGAAGCTTTCTTT.

The chain has TRBV19 and TRBJ1-5, with TRBD1 identical over 9 bases. Looked up from germline, CDR1 is LNHDA and CDR2 is SQIVND (reference sequence). The CDR3 has 19 residues. The junction had 13 bases not matched to a gene; V was cut back by 1 base and J by 3 bases. CDR3 DNA sequence: TGTGCCAGTAGTATAGTGGTAGGAGGACAGGGGACCTCCAATCAGCCCCAGCATTTT. Protein product: CASSIVVGGQGTSNQPQHF. Supplemented by reference TRBV19 and TRBJ1-5, the full variable domain reads DGGITQSPKYLFRKEGQNVTLSCEQNLNHDAMYWYRQDPGQGLRLIYYSQIVNDFQKGDIAEGYSVSREKKESFPLTVTSAQKNPTAFYLCASSIVVGGQGTSNQPQHFGDGTRLSIL.

The chain carries TRBV4-3 and TRBJ2-7; the match to TRBD2 covers 7 bases. CDR1 and CDR2 from the germline V gene are LGHNA and YSLEER. This CDR3 is 15 amino acids long. V was clipped by 0 bases and J by 2 bases; unmatched bases: 4. DNA of the CDR3: TGCGCCAGCAGCCAAGATTGGGAGGGTACCTACGAGCAGTACTTC. Its translation: CASSQDWEGTYEQYF.

J is TRBJ2-1 and V is TRBV13, with TRBD1 matching 10 bases. Per germline, CDR1 PRHDT and CDR2 FYEKMQ (reference sequence). There are 15 residues in the CDR3. V lost 5 bases, J lost 5 bases, and 6 bases stayed unmatched. For the CDR3, the DNA is TGTGCCAGCAGCCCGGGACAGGGGTTCCACAATGAGCAGTTCTTC. It specifies CASSPGQGFHNEQFF.

The V gene is TRBV18, the J gene TRBJ1-5, with D possibly TRBD1 on 6 matching bases. The CDR3 loop spans 16 amino acids. Trimming pared 2 bases from V and 6 bases from J, leaving 17 bases between. Germline CDR1 is KGHSH and CDR2 is LQKENI. CDR3 in amino acids: CASSPYRGGGSQPQHF. The CDR3 bases are TGTGCCAGCTCACCATACCGGGGCGGGGGCAGTCAGCCCCAGCATTTT.

The chain couples TRBV5-1 to TRBJ2-7; D gene unclear. This CDR3 comprises 13 residues. CDR1 and CDR2 (germline): SGHRS, YFSETQ. The V end was cut by 4 bases, the J end by 0 bases, with 8 bases between. CDR3 sequence reads: CASSLRSSYEQYF. The DNA of the CDR3 is TGCGCCAGCAGCCTCCGCAGCTCCTACGAGCAGTACTTC.

The chain combines TRBV6-5 with TRBJ2-7; D possibly corresponds to TRBD2 (6 bases). The CDR3 spans 14 residues. Trimming pared 4 bases from V and 7 bases from J, leaving 17 bases between. The V gene's germline CDR1 is MNHEY and CDR2 SVGAGI. The DNA for the CDR3 is TGTGCCAGCAGTTCGCGACGGGAGATCCTTGAGCAGTACTTC. It codes for CASSSRREILEQYF.

As regards this clone: At one boundary the junction diverges from the germline segment, which might be a read error. The chain uses TRBV9 and TRBJ2-7; D gene ambiguous. CDR1 SGDLS and CDR2 YYNGEE come from the germline V gene. This CDR3 is 15 amino acids long. The CDR3: CASSVGAPPGYEQHF. The CDR3 bases are TGTGCCAGCAGCGTAGGGGCGCCTCCCGGCTACGAGCAGCACTTC.

J is TRBJ2-1 and V is TRBV5-4; TRBD2 matches at 7 bases. CDR1 and CDR2 (germline): SGHNT, YYREEE (reference sequence). The CDR3 has 15 amino acids. The J segment lost 4 bases and the V segment lost 0 bases, leaving 4 bases of the junction unmatched. In DNA form, the CDR3 reads TGTGCCAGCAGCTTGGGGCGGGAGCTTTACAATGAGCAGTTCTTC. Protein sequence: CASSLGRELYNEQFF. The complete variable domain, with remaining parts taken from reference TRBV5-4 and TRBJ2-1, reads ETGVTQSPTHLIKTRGQQVTLRCSSQSGHNTVSWYQQALGQGPQFIFQYYREEENGRGNFPPRFSGLQFPNYSSELNVNALELDDSALYLCASSLGRELYNEQFFGPGTRLTVL.

V and J are TRBV19 and TRBJ2-2; possibly TRBD2 for D (6 bases). The V end was cut by 7 bases, the J end by 1 base, with 13 bases between. Germline CDR1 reads LNHDA; CDR2 reads SQIVND (reference sequence). This CDR3 is built from 15 residues. CDR3 DNA sequence: TGTGCCAGTACAGGGCCTAGCGAGAACACCGGGGAGCTGTTTTTT. Its translation: CASTGPSENTGELFF.

The rearrangement joins TRBV6-1 to TRBJ2-7, with TRBD1 identical over 8 bases. Per the germline V gene, CDR1 is MNHNS and CDR2 is SASEGT. This CDR3 is built from 14 residues. J gave up 4 bases and V 3 bases, and 5 bases lay outside the gene matches. The CDR3 bases are TGTGCCAGCAGTGACAGGGGGCGACATTACGAGCAGTACTTC. Its protein product is CASSDRGRHYEQYF.

The rearrangement joins TRBV4-3 to TRBJ1-2; D unclear. Trimming removed 0 bases from V and 7 bases from J, with 9 bases in between. This CDR3 is 13 amino acids long. The germline V gene encodes CDR1 LGHNA and CDR2 YSLEER. The CDR3 coding sequence is TGCGCCAGCAGCCAAGAAGGCAGCGGTGGCTACACCTTC. It yields the protein CASSQEGSGGYTF.

The chain recombines TRBV6-5 with TRBJ1-1; D is possibly TRBD1 (6 bases). CDR3 size: 13 residues. Germline V CDR1 and CDR2: MNHEY, SVGAGI. V lost 5 bases to trimming and J lost 5 bases, with 12 bases between them. In nucleotides, the CDR3 is TGTGCCAGCAGTCAGGGAGGGGGGACTGAAGCTTTCTTT. This encodes CASSQGGGTEAFF.

The V gene is TRBV2, the J gene TRBJ1-2, with D tentatively TRBD1 (5 bases). Trimming pared 4 bases from V and 0 bases from J, leaving 9 bases between. Germline CDR1 SNHLY, CDR2 FYNNEI. The CDR3 contains 14 residues. CDR3 protein: CASSGAGTNYGYTF. Written as DNA, the CDR3 is TGTGCCAGCAGTGGCGCAGGGACTAACTATGGCTACACCTTC.

The chain is built from TRBV6-1 and TRBJ2-3, with 15 bases matching TRBD2. CDR1 MNHNS and CDR2 SASEGT come from the germline V gene. The CDR3 has 16 residues. J lost 4 bases, V lost 1 base, and 0 bases had no gene match. CDR3 in amino acids: CASSEGTSGGADTQYF. CDR3 nucleotides: TGTGCCAGCAGTGAAGGGACTAGCGGGGGGGCAGATACGCAGTATTTT.